Sequencing of this T cell receptor (beta chain) was carried out in a study of early T cells in non-severe SARS-CoV-2 infection (dated by TCRdb to the early 2020s). As for the study more broadly: Bulk RNA from unsorted whole blood was used for TCR sequencing, so alpha and beta chains could not be paired.

Library generation was performed with 5' RACE. The sequencer listed for this sample is NextSeq 500. To correct for sequencing error and PCR bias, the TCR library protocol tagged individual cDNA molecules with unique molecular identifiers. TCR alpha and beta chains were both sequenced, and the abundances of alpha and beta sequences in each sample were closely correlated with each other. The authors processed their data as follows. V gene, J gene and CDR3 annotation of TCR sequences was performed with Decombinator V4. TCRs were defined as expanded if a significant change between any two time points was detected under a Poisson model with p below 0.0001. Abundances of TCRs were expressed as counts per million after normalisation to the total number of TCRs sequenced in each sample. TRAV1-2 paired with TRAJ12, TRAJ20 or TRAJ33 defined MAIT TCRs, while TRAV10 paired with TRAJ18 defined iNKT TCRs. VDJdb, accessed 1 November 2021, was searched for CMV, EBV and SARS-CoV-2 annotated TCRs, with TCRs annotated for multiple antigens excluded. TCRdb took the public reads, trimmed them with fastp at Q25, ran MiXCR for clone calling and kept in-frame beta chains. Rows with a matching CDR3 protein are joined into one entry that keeps the most common DNA and genes. These V and J calls rely on TCRdb rather than the paper's analysis. This sample has 25,000 to 35,000 distinct CDR3 sequences in its table, and 3.5% to 4.5% of those were observed once. The top ten hold 8.2% of the sample.

Findings and caveats that apply to the study as a whole: Matching against VDJdb was skewed toward anti-spike CD8 responses, likely underestimated virus-specific expansions, and missed private and CD4 specificities.

This clonotype has at least ten counts. Its antigen is unknown. Base qualities are missing; no much larger clone stands one base away. This was a case-control study nested in a cohort of healthcare workers in London, UK, who had nasopharyngeal swab PCR tests and blood samples taken every week. Between 23 and 31 March 2020, the week of the UK lockdown, healthcare workers were enrolled and then followed up weekly for as long as 16 weeks. CDR1 and CDR2, looked up from the germline V gene (reference sequence), are SEHNR and FQNEAQ. V ends up 5 bases short and J 3 bases short, with an unmatched junction base count of 5. The CDR3 sequence holds 14 residues, the cysteine and phenylalanine included. The DNA shown is the 42-base CDR3, in frame from base 1.

The sequencing input was whole blood. The chain is encoded by TRBV7-9 joined to TRBJ1-1; TRBD1 matches 8 bases in the middle. The source is an adult who was a healthcare worker with PCR-confirmed SARS-CoV-2 infection or an uninfected control (not recorded which). The CDR3 is CASSGQGLDTEAFF. In nucleotide form, the sequence is TGTGCCAGCAGCGGACAGGGTCTGGACACTGAAGCTTTCTTT. The variable domain in full, with residues beyond the CDR3 obtained from the reference TRBV7-9 and TRBJ1-1 genes, is DTGVSQNPRHKITKRGQNVTFRCDPISEHNRLYWYRQTLGQGPEFLTYFQNEAQLEKSRLLSDRFSAERPKGSFSTLEIQRTEQGDSAMYLCASSGQGLDTEAFFGQGTRLTVV.